This T cell receptor beta chain was retrieved from a study of long-term antiretroviral therapy in people with HIV. Sequencing relied on immunoSEQ assay v3.0, run at survey level. Libraries were prepared by immunoSEQ multiplex PCR; TCRdb keeps only in-frame clonotypes and omits some of them. The profile covers tens of thousands of clones, with around 90% appearing a single time and around 8.3% taken by the ten largest. Study results and limitations: Clonal expansions arising prior to ART prevailed in the repertoire at every time point.

Details on this clone: Its antigen remains unidentified.

Trimming took 4 bases from V and 3 from J, leaving 15 bases between them. CDR1 and CDR2 (germline): MNHEY, SMNVEV (reference sequence). The CDR3 length is 15 residues. Material: unsorted PBMCs, obtained 0.2 years before starting antiretroviral therapy. The rearrangement uses TRBV27 and TRBJ2-5; possibly TRBD1 for D (6 bases). This clonotype originated in a man younger than 30 with HIV. DNA of the CDR3: TGTGCCAGCAGTTCCCATAAACAGGGAAAAGAGACCCAGTACTTC. Translation gives CASSSHKQGKETQYF.